The entry below describes one TCR beta chain. CDR1 and CDR2 from the germline V gene are DFQATT and SNEGSKA (reference sequence). CDR3 size: 15 residues. The junction had 7 bases not matched to a gene; V was cut back by 5 bases and J by 0 bases. TCRdb re-called the RT-PCR reads with MiXCR, one entry per CDR3 protein. The table records roughly 760,000 distinct CDR3 sequences, around 20% of them present only once. These data belong to a study of response to subunit inactivated influenza vaccine. The sequence derives from a man between 50 and 59 years old who received an inactivated influenza vaccine. This sample comprised PBMCs from blood, obtained more than 4 days after vaccination. The rearrangement uses TRBV20-1 and TRBJ1-3; 7 positions agree with TRBD1. This CDR3 is CSAVQGVISGNTIYF. The CDR3 DNA is TGCAGTGCTGTCCAGGGGGTCATCTCTGGAAACACCATATATTTT.